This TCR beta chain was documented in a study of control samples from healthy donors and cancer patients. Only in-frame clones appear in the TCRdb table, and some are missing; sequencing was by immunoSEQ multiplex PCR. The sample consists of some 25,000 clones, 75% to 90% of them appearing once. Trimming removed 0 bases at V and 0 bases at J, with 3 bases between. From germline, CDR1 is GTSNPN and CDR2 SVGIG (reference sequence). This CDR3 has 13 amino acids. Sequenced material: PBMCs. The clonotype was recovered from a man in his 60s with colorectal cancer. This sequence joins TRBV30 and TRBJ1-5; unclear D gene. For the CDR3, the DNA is TGTGCCTGGAGTGTCAATAGCAATCAGCCCCAGCATTTT. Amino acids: CAWSVNSNQPQHF.